The 4 T cell receptor beta chains below come from one sample, sequenced in a study of blood T cell repertoires in COVID-19. Sequenced by immunoSEQ multiplex PCR; TCRdb stores in-frame clones only, minus some. The table lists roughly 240,000 clones, approximately 90% of them singletons. Sequenced sample: PBMCs or T cells enriched from blood (not recorded which). Receptor source: a man in his fifties who had been exposed to COVID-19.

This rearrangement joins TRBV5-1 to TRBJ1-4, with TRBD1 matching over 7 bases. This CDR3 comprises 17 residues. CDR1 and CDR2 from the germline V gene are SGHRS and YFSETQ. The ends lost 1 base at V and 3 bases at J; junction bases unmatched: 9. The CDR3: CASSLLRQGDANEKLFF. CDR3 bases: TGCGCCAGCAGCTTGCTCCGGCAGGGGGACGCTAATGAAAAACTGTTTTTT.

The chain links TRBV7-9 to TRBJ2-1, with a possible D match to TRBD2 (5 bases). Germline loops: CDR1 SEHNR, CDR2 FQNEAQ (reference sequence). Trimming cost V 3 bases and J 8 bases, with 14 bases left between them. This CDR3 has 14 amino acids. The CDR3 bases are TGTGCCAGCAGCTTGGGTGGGAGTGCGGATGAGCAGTTCTTC. It translates to CASSLGGSADEQFF.

This clone is a singleton in its sample. The J gene is TRBJ2-2, the V gene TRBV19; D is possibly TRBD2 (5 bases). CDR3 length: 15 amino acids. Germline assignment: CDR1 LNHDA and CDR2 SQIVND (reference sequence). Between the trimmed V and J ends, which lost 0 bases and 7 bases, there was a span of 12 bases. CDR3 sequence reads: CASSIESAGRGELFF. CDR3 in DNA: TGTGCCAGTAGTATAGAGTCGGCGGGCCGCGGGGAGCTGTTTTTT.

The chain joins TRBV7-6 to TRBJ2-6; 7 bases fit TRBD2. The CDR3 spans 18 residues. The germline CDR1 and CDR2 sequences are SGHVS and FNYEAQ. Trimming cost V 4 bases and J 0 bases; bases outside gene matches: 9. CDR3 sequence reads: CASSSVPPGGSGANVLTF. The CDR3 bases are TGTGCCAGCAGCTCGGTCCCCCCGGGGGGCTCTGGGGCCAACGTCCTGACTTTC.